This TCR beta chain was identified during a study of blood T cells in healthy people across ages. PCR was performed a second time for about 7 to 12 cycles using a sample-barcoded 5' primer and a J-beta primer mix. MiXCR was run by TCRdb on the 5' RACE reads, yielding one entry per CDR3 protein. The table has about 760,000 distinct CDR3 sequences, roughly 50% seen once. V trimming: 6 bases; J trimming: 0 bases; junction bases outside the gene matches: 9. This CDR3 contains 15 residues. From germline, CDR1 is SQVTM and CDR2 ANQGSEA. Isolating PBMCs gave at least 7 million of these cells per sample. The sequencing sample was made of blood. The genes are TRBV29-1 and TRBJ2-3, with TRBD2 matching over 7 bases. The sequence was obtained from a man aged 35 to 55 in good health. The DNA for the CDR3 is TGCAGCGTCCGAGTTAGCGGGCAAAGCACAGATACGCAGTATTTT. Residues: CSVRVSGQSTDTQYF.